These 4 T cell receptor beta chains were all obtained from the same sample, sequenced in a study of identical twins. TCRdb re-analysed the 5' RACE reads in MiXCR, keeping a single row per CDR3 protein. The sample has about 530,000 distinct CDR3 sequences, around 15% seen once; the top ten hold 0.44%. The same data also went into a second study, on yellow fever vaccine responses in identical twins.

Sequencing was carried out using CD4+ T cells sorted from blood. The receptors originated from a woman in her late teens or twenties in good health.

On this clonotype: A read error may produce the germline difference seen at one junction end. The CDR3 bases are TGTACCAGCAGTTTAGCGCAACGGGGACAGTCTGGCAAAAACATTCAGTACTTC. Encoded protein: CTSSLAQRGQSGKNIQYF. V gene TRBV12-3 or TRBV12-4 combines with J gene TRBJ2-4; 7 bases agree with TRBD1. The CDR3 loop spans 18 amino acids.

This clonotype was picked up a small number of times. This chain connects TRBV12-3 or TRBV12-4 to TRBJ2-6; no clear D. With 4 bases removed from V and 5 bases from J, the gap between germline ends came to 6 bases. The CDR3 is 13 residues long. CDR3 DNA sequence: TGTGCCAGCAGTTCTCGGTGGGCCAACGTCCTGACTTTC. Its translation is CASSSRWANVLTF.

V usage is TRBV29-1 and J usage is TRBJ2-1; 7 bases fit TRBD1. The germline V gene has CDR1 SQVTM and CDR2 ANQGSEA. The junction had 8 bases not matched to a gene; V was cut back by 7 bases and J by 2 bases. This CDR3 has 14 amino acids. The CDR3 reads CSARGQLTYNEQFF. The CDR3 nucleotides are TGCAGCGCCCGGGGACAGTTAACCTACAATGAGCAGTTCTTC.

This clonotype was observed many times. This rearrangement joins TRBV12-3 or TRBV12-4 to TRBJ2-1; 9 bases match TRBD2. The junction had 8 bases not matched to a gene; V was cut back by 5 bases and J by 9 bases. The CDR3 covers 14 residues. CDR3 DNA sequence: TGTGCCAGCAGTCCAGGGACTAGCCGAAGTGAGCAGTTCTTC. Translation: CASSPGTSRSEQFF.